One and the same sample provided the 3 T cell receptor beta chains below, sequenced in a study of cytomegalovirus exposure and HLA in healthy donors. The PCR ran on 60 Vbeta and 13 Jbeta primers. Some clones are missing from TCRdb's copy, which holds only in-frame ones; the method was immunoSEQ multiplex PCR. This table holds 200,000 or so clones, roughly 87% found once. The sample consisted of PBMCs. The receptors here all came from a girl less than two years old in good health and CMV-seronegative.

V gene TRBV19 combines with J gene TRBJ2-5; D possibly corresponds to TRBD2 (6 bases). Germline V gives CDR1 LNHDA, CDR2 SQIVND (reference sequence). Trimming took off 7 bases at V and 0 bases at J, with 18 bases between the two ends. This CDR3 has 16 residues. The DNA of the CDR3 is TGTGCCAGTAAGGGGAGTGGCGGGACGTACCAAGAGACCCAGTACTTC. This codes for CASKGSGGTYQETQYF. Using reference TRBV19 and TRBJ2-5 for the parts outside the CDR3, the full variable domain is DGGITQSPKYLFRKEGQNVTLSCEQNLNHDAMYWYRQDPGQGLRLIYYSQIVNDFQKGDIAEGYSVSREKKESFPLTVTSAQKNPTAFYLCASKGSGGTYQETQYFGPGTRLLVL.

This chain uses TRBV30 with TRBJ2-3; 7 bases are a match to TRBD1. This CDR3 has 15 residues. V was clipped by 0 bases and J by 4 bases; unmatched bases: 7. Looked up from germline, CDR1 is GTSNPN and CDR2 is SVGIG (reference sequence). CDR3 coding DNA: TGTGCCTGGAGTGTAGGGGACAGATTTTCAGATACGCAGTATTTT. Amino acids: CAWSVGDRFSDTQYF. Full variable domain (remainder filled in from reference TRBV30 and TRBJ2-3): SQTIHQWPATLVQPVGSPLSLECTVEGTSNPNLYWYRQAAGRGLQLLFYSVGIGQISSEVPQNLSASRPQDRQFILSSKKLLLSDSGFYLCAWSVGDRFSDTQYFGPGTRLTVL.

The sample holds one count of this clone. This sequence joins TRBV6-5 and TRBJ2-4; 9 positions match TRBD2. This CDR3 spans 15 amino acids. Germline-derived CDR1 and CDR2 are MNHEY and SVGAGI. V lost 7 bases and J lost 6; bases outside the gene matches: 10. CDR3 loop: CASTDLAGGVNIQYF. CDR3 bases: TGTGCCAGCACCGACCTTGCGGGAGGGGTAAACATTCAGTACTTC.